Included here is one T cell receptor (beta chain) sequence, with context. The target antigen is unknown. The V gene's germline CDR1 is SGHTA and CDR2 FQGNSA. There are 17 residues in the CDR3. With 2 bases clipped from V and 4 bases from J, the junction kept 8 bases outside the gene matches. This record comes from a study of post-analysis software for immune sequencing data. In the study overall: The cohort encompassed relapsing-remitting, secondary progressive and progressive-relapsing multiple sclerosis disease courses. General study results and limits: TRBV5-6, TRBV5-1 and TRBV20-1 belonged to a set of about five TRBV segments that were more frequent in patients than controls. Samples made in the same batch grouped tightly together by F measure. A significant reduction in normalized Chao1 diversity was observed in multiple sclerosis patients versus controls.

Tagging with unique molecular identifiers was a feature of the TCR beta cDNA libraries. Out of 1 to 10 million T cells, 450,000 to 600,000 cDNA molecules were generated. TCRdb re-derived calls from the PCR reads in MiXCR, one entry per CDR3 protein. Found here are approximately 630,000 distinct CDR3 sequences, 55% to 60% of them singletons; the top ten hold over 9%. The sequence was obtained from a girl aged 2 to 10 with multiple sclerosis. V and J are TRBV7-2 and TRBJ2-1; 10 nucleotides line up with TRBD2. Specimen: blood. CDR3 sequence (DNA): TGTGCCAGCAGCTTAACCCTTACTAGCGGGGTTTACAATGAGCAGTTCTTC. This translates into CASSLTLTSGVYNEQFF.